The entry below gives a single TCR beta chain sequence along with its context. The read comes to an end 3 residues before the CDR3 does, leaving the germline J gene to fill in the end. These data belong to a study of T cells in women clearing cervical HPV infection. Study-level information: Controls gave blood once infection was undetectable; cases at lesion identification.

Germline V gives CDR1 SGHDN, CDR2 FVKESK. Trimming took 4 bases from V and 3 from J; bases not matched to a gene: 6. This CDR3 has 15 residues. Data came from immunoSEQ multiplex PCR; TCRdb stores just in-frame clones and leaves some out. This sample carries more than 20,000 clones, with about 4.9% going to the ten biggest clones. The chain employs TRBV14 and TRBJ2-7; TRBD2 matches 10 bases. The sample comprised blood buffy coat. This TCR derives from a woman aged 18 to 75 with a cervical HPV16 infection that either progressed to CIN3+ or cleared (not recorded which). CDR3 region: CASSPGLAANYEQYF. The CDR3 DNA, read in part, is TGTGCCAGCAGCCCCGGACTAGCGGCGAACTACGAG.